The 25 T cell receptor beta chains below were found in one sample sequenced in a study of T cells in Graves' hyperthyroidism and ophthalmopathy. The TCR beta CDR3 regions underwent amplification using RNA transcripts as the source. Using the HTBI primer set, a first-round RT-PCR was run on the TCR CDR3. TCRdb ran MiXCR on the multiplex PCR reads and lists one entry per CDR3 protein. The sample includes under 250,000 distinct CDR3 sequences, approximately 24% seen only once; the top ten take 30% to 40%. The sample consisted of blood. Source of these receptors: a woman between 35 and 50 years old with Graves' ophthalmopathy.

This clonotype has ten or more counts. This sequence joins TRBV20-1 and TRBJ2-5, with 10 bases lining up with TRBD2. The CDR3 totals 14 residues. The V gene's germline CDR1 is DFQATT and CDR2 SNEGSKA (reference sequence). V lost 5 bases, J lost 5 bases, and 8 bases stayed unmatched. The CDR3 here is CSAESGRATETQYF. In nucleotides, the CDR3 is TGCAGTGCTGAGAGCGGGAGGGCCACGGAGACCCAGTACTTC.

In this sample, this clonotype turned up many times. The rearrangement joins TRBV3-1 to TRBJ2-7; 10 bases are a match to TRBD1. After removal of 6 bases from V and 3 bases from J, the junction contained 8 bases not matched to a gene. The CDR3 loop spans 15 amino acids. Looked up from germline, CDR1 is LGHDT and CDR2 is YNNKEL (reference sequence). The CDR3 protein is CASSYGTGVGYEQYF. CDR3 nucleotides: TGTGCCAGCAGTTACGGGACAGGGGTTGGCTACGAGCAGTACTTC.

This clonotype came up many times. The chain uses TRBV5-1 and TRBJ2-5; D may correspond to TRBD1 or TRBD2 (5 bases each). The germline gives CDR1 SGHRS, CDR2 YFSETQ. Trimming left V 3 bases short and J 5 bases short, with 17 bases between. This CDR3 comprises 15 residues. The CDR3 region is CASSWPVGVEETQYF. In nucleotides, the CDR3 is TGCGCCAGCAGCTGGCCGGTGGGGGTCGAGGAGACCCAGTACTTC.

This clonotype was picked up one time. The rearrangement uses TRBV30 and TRBJ1-1; the D gene is possibly TRBD1 (5 bases). Germline loops: CDR1 GTSNPN, CDR2 SVGIG (reference sequence). V was cut by 0 bases and J by 4 bases, with 15 bases left in between. CDR3 length: 15 amino acids. The CDR3 bases are TGTGCCTGGAGTGTACGATTAAGGGGCGGCACTGAAGCTTTCTTT. This encodes CAWSVRLRGGTEAFF.

Many counts were recorded for this clonotype. The genes are TRBV2 and TRBJ1-2; the match to TRBD1 covers 9 bases. Losses at the gene ends were 7 bases for V and 5 bases for J; bases not matched to a gene: 2. Germline V gene lookup returns CDR1 SNHLY and CDR2 FYNNEI. This CDR3 region has 12 residues. The CDR3 nucleotides read TGTGCCAGCACCGGGACAGGGTATGGCTACACCTTC. Its protein product is CASTGTGYGYTF.

This clonotype was counted at least ten times. This chain links TRBV4-1 with TRBJ1-1, with 9 bases that match TRBD1. This CDR3 comprises 17 residues. V was pared by 3 bases and J by 3 bases, with 11 bases of the junction left unmatched. The germline V gene has CDR1 MGHRA and CDR2 YSYEKL. CDR3 in DNA: TGCGCCAGCAGCCATCCCCGACAGGGGGTGACGGACACTGAAGCTTTCTTT. Protein sequence: CASSHPRQGVTDTEAFF.

The chain joins TRBV7-3 to TRBJ1-1; unclear D gene. The CDR3 has 14 amino acids. The germline gives CDR1 SGHTA, CDR2 FQGTGA. Deletions cut 4 bases from V and 1 base from J, with 10 bases between. In DNA form, the CDR3 reads TGTGCCAGCAGCTGGCCGACGGCGAACACTGAAGCTTTCTTT. Its protein product is CASSWPTANTEAFF.

This clonotype was seen at least ten times. The rearrangement joins TRBV5-1 to TRBJ1-1; D is undetermined. V was trimmed by 0 bases and J by 1 base, leaving 7 bases between them. Germline-derived CDR1 and CDR2 are SGHRS and YFSETQ. The CDR3 covers 14 residues. For the CDR3, the DNA is TGCGCCAGCAGCTTGGATCCAGGGAACACTGAAGCTTTCTTT. Translation: CASSLDPGNTEAFF.

At least ten counts were recorded for this clonotype. J is TRBJ2-7 and V is TRBV7-2; D is tentatively TRBD1 or TRBD2 (5 bases each). Looked up from germline, CDR1 is SGHTA and CDR2 is FQGNSA. The CDR3 length is 15 residues. V dropped 1 base and J dropped 4 bases, with 14 bases sitting between them. CDR3 bases: TGTGCCAGCAGCTTAGAAGGGGTTCGGGAATACGAGCAGTACTTC. Translated, it gives CASSLEGVREYEQYF.

The chain couples TRBV12-3 or TRBV12-4 to TRBJ1-2; no clear D. V was cut by 2 bases and J by 8 bases, with 9 bases left in between. There are 12 residues in the CDR3. The CDR3 here is CASSLPDGGYTF. CDR3 in DNA: TGTGCCAGCAGTTTACCCGACGGGGGCTACACCTTC.

Many counts were recorded for this clonotype. The CDR3 loop is CSTLAWDRSSYEQYF. The CDR3 DNA follows: TGCAGCACCTTGGCGTGGGACAGAAGTTCCTACGAGCAGTACTTC. The chain uses TRBV29-1 and TRBJ2-7, with 7 bases aligning to TRBD1. Germline lookup yields CDR1 SQVTM and CDR2 ANQGSEA. Trimming took 8 bases from V and 1 from J; bases not matched to a gene: 14. There are 15 residues in the CDR3.

This chain joins TRBV2 and TRBJ1-1; D is possibly TRBD1 (6 bases). From germline, CDR1 is SNHLY and CDR2 FYNNEI. Trimming stripped 5 bases from V and 5 bases from J, with 21 bases between. The CDR3 loop spans 16 amino acids. CDR3 amino acids: CASSRFATGTRTEAFF. The CDR3 nucleotides read TGTGCCAGCAGTCGATTCGCTACAGGGACGCGGACTGAAGCTTTCTTT.

This clonotype has at least ten counts. A read error is likely, as this CDR3 ends without the conserved phenylalanine or tryptophan. The chain links TRBV28 to TRBJ2-7; D may be TRBD1 or TRBD2 (5 bases each). V shed 7 bases and J shed 4 bases, with 14 bases lying between them. The CDR3 sequence is 13 residues long. Germline loops: CDR1 MDHEN, CDR2 SYDVKM. DNA of the CDR3: TGTGCCAGCACCCCCTTTGAGGGGTACGAGCAGTACCTC. Translating it yields CASTPFEGYEQYL.

This clonotype was recorded at least ten times. J is TRBJ1-2 and V is TRBV18, with D possibly being TRBD1 (5 bases). With 4 bases removed from V and 2 bases from J, the gap between germline ends came to 11 bases. The CDR3 runs to 14 residues. Germline V gene data show CDR1 as KGHSH and CDR2 as LQKENI. In nucleotides, the CDR3 is TGTGCCAGCTCACGACAGTACTCCAACTATGGCTACACCTTC. Protein sequence: CASSRQYSNYGYTF.

The table lists this clonotype with many counts. The CDR3 region has the DNA TGCGCCAGCAGCTCAGGGGACAGGGGGGAGATGAACACTGAAGCTTTCTTT. Translated: CASSSGDRGEMNTEAFF. The genes are TRBV5-1 and TRBJ1-1; 11 nucleotides align to TRBD1. CDR1 is SGHRS and CDR2 is YFSETQ in the germline V gene. The junction had 7 bases not matched to a gene; V was cut back by 3 bases and J by 0 bases. CDR3 length: 17 residues.

The genes are TRBV7-3 and TRBJ1-1; tentatively, D is TRBD1 (5 bases). Per germline, CDR1 SGHTA and CDR2 FQGTGA. The CDR3 length is 15 residues. V was cut by 1 base and J by 4 bases, with 13 bases left in between. The CDR3 is CASSLKAGLGTEAFF. CDR3 coding DNA: TGTGCCAGCAGCTTAAAAGCAGGGCTGGGCACTGAAGCTTTCTTT.

This clonotype was seen repeatedly, ten times or more. The chain has TRBV4-2 and TRBJ2-5; D is unclear. Germline loops: CDR1 LGHNA, CDR2 YNFKEQ. Trimming left V 4 bases short and J 7 bases short, with 13 bases between. This CDR3 is built from 13 residues. The CDR3 DNA reads TGTGCCAGCAGCCCGGGTGAAGTCGGGACCCAGTACTTC. Translation gives CASSPGEVGTQYF.

This clonotype was observed many times. The rearrangement links TRBV6-2 or TRBV6-3 to TRBJ2-1, with 9 nucleotides matching TRBD2. Germline values: CDR1 MNHEY, CDR2 SVGEGT. Trimming at V came to 8 bases and at J to 3 bases, leaving 14 bases not matched to a gene. This CDR3 is built from 17 residues. As DNA, the CDR3 is TGTGCCAGCCTCACTTTTAGCGGGAGCTCTAACTACAATGAGCAGTTCTTC. It codes for CASLTFSGSSNYNEQFF.

At least ten counts were recorded for this clonotype. The rearrangement joins TRBV7-9 to TRBJ1-1, with D possibly TRBD1 on 5 matching bases. Germline CDR1 is SEHNR and CDR2 is FQNEAQ (reference sequence). The CDR3 runs 14 residues. Trimming pared 5 bases from V and 4 bases from J, leaving 14 bases between. CDR3: CASSPFTGSTEAFF. The CDR3 DNA sequence: TGTGCCAGCAGCCCTTTCACAGGATCCACTGAAGCTTTCTTT.

The J gene is TRBJ2-4, the V gene TRBV15; no clear D. Per germline, CDR1 LNHNV and CDR2 YYDKDF (reference sequence). This CDR3 region has 15 residues. Trimming cost V 0 bases and J 5 bases, with 11 bases left between them. This CDR3 reads CATSRDPGIQNIQYF. In nucleotides, the CDR3 is TGTGCCACCAGCAGAGACCCAGGAATCCAAAACATTCAGTACTTC. Combining the CDR3 with reference TRBV15 and TRBJ2-4 gives the whole variable domain DAMVIQNPRYQVTQFGKPVTLSCSQTLNHNVMYWYQQKSSQAPKLLFHYYDKDFNNEADTPDNFQSRRPNTSFCFLDIRSPGLGDTAMYLCATSRDPGIQNIQYFGAGTRLSVL.

This clonotype was seen repeatedly, ten times or more. The chain has TRBV2 and TRBJ2-7, with a tentative D call TRBD2 (6 bases). Germline V gives CDR1 SNHLY, CDR2 FYNNEI. The CDR3 is 13 residues long. The germline V and J ends were trimmed by 6 bases and 2 bases, with 11 bases remaining between them. CDR3 protein: CASRDGGTYEQYF. In DNA form, the CDR3 reads TGTGCCAGCAGGGATGGGGGGACCTACGAGCAGTACTTC.

The V and J genes are TRBV2 and TRBJ1-2; D remains unclear. Looked up from germline, CDR1 is SNHLY and CDR2 is FYNNEI. The germline V and J ends were trimmed by 5 bases and 5 bases, with 18 bases remaining between them. The CDR3 has 15 residues. The CDR3 sequence is CASSTVAQTLYGYTF. The DNA for the CDR3 is TGTGCCAGCAGTACCGTCGCACAGACCCTTTATGGCTACACCTTC.

This clonotype was detected a few times. CDR3 sequence: CSAYRGVTQYF. The DNA of the CDR3 is TGCAGTGCATACAGGGGGGTGACCCAGTACTTC. V is TRBV20-1 and J is TRBJ2-5, with 8 bases lining up with TRBD1. The length of the CDR3 is 11 residues. CDR1 DFQATT and CDR2 SNEGSKA come from the germline V gene (reference sequence). Trimming at V came to 6 bases and at J to 7 bases, leaving 4 bases not matched to a gene.

This clonotype was seen many times. The V gene is TRBV19, the J gene TRBJ1-5; tentative D call: TRBD1 (5 bases). Deletions cut 2 bases from V and 4 bases from J, with 12 bases between. In germline, CDR1 is LNHDA, CDR2 SQIVND (reference sequence). The CDR3 has 15 residues. Here the CDR3 DNA reads TGTGCCAGTAGTATAAACAGCGGGGGGAATCAGCCCCAGCATTTT. It is translated as CASSINSGGNQPQHF.

The J gene is TRBJ2-7, the V gene TRBV11-2; TRBD2 matches 7 bases. CDR1 and CDR2 from the germline V gene are SGHAT and FQNNGV. The junction had 6 bases not matched to a gene; V was cut back by 4 bases and J by 3 bases. This CDR3 contains 14 residues. The CDR3 nucleotides read TGTGCCAGCAGCTACCAAGCGGGGAACTACGAGCAGTACTTC. Its translation: CASSYQAGNYEQYF. The complete variable domain, with remaining parts taken from reference TRBV11-2 and TRBJ2-7, reads EAGVAQSPRYKIIEKRQSVAFWCNPISGHATLYWYQQILGQGPKLLIQFQNNGVVDDSQLPKDRFSAERLKGVDSTLKIQPAKLEDSAVYLCASSYQAGNYEQYFGPGTRLTVT.